This T cell receptor (beta chain) was identified in a study of blood T cell repertoires in COVID-19. Across the study: Both acute and convalescent COVID-19 samples were obtained from the United States, Italy and Spain.

This clone has a handful of counts. CDR3 size: 14 residues. The germline gives CDR1 DFQATT, CDR2 SNEGSKA (reference sequence). V lost 3 bases to trimming and J lost 5 bases; unmatched junction nucleotides: 9. Authors' processing steps: The assay estimated nucleated cells by amplifying reference gene primers. Some clones are missing from TCRdb's copy, which holds only in-frame ones; the method was immunoSEQ multiplex PCR. The D gene and trimming were derived from the DNA, and the V and J assignments and clone size from that table. The repertoire includes a few hundred thousand clones, around 84% of them detected once, and less than 3.5% sits in the top ten.

The chain is built from TRBV20-1 and TRBJ2-7, with 8 bases fitting TRBD1. The sample consisted of peripheral blood. This TCR came from a woman between 18 and 30 years old with acute or convalescent COVID-19. CDR3 DNA: TGCAGTGCTAGTACCCCAGGGGGCCCCAACGAGCAGTACTTC. This encodes CSASTPGGPNEQYF.